This T cell receptor (beta chain) was profiled in a study of T cell responses to AZD1222 COVID-19 vaccine. Points from the study as a whole: White British donors predominated, females outnumbered males, and clonal diversity was possibly underestimated. Unmutated variant regions reportedly attract nearly half of all spike-specific TCRs.

The data were produced by immunoSEQ multiplex PCR, yet TCRdb's version contains in-frame clones alone and is incomplete. The table records 75,000 to 95,000 clones, around nine tenths of them present only once. The V end lost 4 bases, the J end lost 1 base, and 17 bases lay between the germline ends. The CDR3 covers 17 residues. The germline gives CDR1 MNHEY, CDR2 SMNVEV (reference sequence). A note on this clone: Its antigen is currently unknown.

V and J are TRBV27 and TRBJ1-5; D gene unclear. This clonotype was obtained from an adult who received the AZD1222 COVID-19 vaccine. The specimen comprised peripheral blood, sampled 28 days after the second AZD1222 dose. The CDR3 DNA reads TGTGCCAGCAGTTCCCTCTGGTTGGCAGAAAGCAATCAGCCCCAGCATTTT. Amino acids: CASSSLWLAESNQPQHF.